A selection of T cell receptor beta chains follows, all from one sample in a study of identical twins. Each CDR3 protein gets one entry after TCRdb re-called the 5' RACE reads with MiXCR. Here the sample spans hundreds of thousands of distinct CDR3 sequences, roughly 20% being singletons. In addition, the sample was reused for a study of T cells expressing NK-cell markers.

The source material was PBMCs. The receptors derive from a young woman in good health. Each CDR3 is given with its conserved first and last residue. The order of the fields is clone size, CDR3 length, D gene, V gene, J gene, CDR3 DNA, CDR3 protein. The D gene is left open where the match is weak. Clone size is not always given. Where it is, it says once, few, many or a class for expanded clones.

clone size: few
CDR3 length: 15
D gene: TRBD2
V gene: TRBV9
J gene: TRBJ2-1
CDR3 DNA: TGTGCCAGCAGCGGGGAGGGGAGCTCCTACAATGAGCAGTTCTTC
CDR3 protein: CASSGEGSSYNEQFF

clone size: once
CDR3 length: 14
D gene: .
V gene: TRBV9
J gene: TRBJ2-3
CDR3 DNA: TGTGCCACTTCAAGGGACGTAAGCACAGATACGCAGTATTTT
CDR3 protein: CATSRDVSTDTQYF

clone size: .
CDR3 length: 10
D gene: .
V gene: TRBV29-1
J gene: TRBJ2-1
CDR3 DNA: TGCAGCGTTATAAGGAATGAGCAGTTCTTC
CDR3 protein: CSVIRNEQFF

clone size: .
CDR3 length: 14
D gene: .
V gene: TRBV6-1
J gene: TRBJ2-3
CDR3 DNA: TGTGCCAGCAGATTCAGGGGGGTCCCAGATACGCAGTATTTT
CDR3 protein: CASRFRGVPDTQYF

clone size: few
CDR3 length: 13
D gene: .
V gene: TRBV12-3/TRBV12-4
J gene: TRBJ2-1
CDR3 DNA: TGTGCCAGCAGTTTAGAACTCGCTCGTGGACAGTTCTTC
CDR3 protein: CASSLELARGQFF

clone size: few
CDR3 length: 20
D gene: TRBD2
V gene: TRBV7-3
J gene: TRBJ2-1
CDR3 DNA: TGTGCCAGCAGCTTACCTAGACTAGCGGGGGGCCGGAGCTCCTACAATGAGCAGTTCTTC
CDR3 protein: CASSLPRLAGGRSSYNEQFF

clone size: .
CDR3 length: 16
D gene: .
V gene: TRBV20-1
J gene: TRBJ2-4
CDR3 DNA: TGCAGTGCTAGAGCGACTGAGGGGTTCAGGCTAAACATTCAGTACTTC
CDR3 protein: CSARATEGFRLNIQYF

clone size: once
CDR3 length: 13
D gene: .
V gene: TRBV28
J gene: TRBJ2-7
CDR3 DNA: TGTGCCAGCAGTTTAAAAATTGCCTACGAGCAGTACTTC
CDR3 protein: CASSLKIAYEQYF

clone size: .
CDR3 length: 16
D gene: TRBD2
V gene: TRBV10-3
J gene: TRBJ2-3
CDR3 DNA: TGTGCCATCAGTCTGGGACTAGCGGGAGGAACGGGTACGCAGTATTTT
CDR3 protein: CAISLGLAGGTGTQYF

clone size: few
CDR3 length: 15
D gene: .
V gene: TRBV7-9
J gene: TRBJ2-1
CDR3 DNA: TGTGCCAGCAGCTTAGGACTGGACAGAGCCGGTGAGCAGTTCTTC
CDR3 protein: CASSLGLDRAGEQFF